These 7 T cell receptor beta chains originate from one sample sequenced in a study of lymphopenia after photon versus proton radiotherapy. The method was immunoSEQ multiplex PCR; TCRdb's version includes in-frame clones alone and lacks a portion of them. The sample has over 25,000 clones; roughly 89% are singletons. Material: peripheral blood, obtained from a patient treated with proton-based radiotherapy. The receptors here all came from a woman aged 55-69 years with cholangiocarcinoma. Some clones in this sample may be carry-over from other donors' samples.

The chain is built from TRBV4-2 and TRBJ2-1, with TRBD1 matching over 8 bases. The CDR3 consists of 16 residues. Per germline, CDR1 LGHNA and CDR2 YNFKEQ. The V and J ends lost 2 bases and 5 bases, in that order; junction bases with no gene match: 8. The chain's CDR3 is CASSQITGTGDNEQFF. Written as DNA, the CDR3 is TGTGCCAGCAGCCAAATCACCGGGACAGGAGACAATGAGCAGTTCTTC.

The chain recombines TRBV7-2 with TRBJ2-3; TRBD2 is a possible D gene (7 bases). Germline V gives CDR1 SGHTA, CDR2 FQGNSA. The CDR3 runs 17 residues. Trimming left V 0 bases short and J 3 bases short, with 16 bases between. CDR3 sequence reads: CASSLAAGAGGTDTQYF. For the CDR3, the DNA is TGTGCCAGCAGCTTAGCGGCGGGGGCCGGGGGAACAGATACGCAGTATTTT.

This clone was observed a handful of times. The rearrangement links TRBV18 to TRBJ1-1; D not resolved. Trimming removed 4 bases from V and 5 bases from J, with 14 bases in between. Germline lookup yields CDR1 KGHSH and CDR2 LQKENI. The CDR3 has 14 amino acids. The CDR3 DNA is TGTGCCAGCTCACTGGGGAGGGAGGGTACTGAAGCTTTCTTT. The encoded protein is CASSLGREGTEAFF.

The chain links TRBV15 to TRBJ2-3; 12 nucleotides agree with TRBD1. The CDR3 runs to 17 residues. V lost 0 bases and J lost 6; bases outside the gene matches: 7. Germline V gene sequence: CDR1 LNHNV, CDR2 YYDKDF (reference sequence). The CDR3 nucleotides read TGTGCCACCAGCAGAGATGGGACAGGGGGCCCCCGGGATACGCAGTATTTT. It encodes CATSRDGTGGPRDTQYF.

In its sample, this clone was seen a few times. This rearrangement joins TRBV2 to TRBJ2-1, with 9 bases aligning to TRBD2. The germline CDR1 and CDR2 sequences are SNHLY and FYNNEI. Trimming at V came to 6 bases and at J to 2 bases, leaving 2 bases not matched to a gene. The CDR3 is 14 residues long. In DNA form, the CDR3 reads TGTGCCAGCAGCCGCGGGGGGGCCTACAATGAGCAGTTCTTC. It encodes CASSRGGAYNEQFF.

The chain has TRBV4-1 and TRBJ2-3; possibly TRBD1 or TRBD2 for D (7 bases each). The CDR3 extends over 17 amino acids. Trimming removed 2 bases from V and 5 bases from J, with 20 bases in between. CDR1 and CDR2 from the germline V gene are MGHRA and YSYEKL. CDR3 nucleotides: TGCGCCAGCAGCCAAACCCCCCAGGGGGGGCGAGTAGATACGCAGTATTTT. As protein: CASSQTPQGGRVDTQYF.

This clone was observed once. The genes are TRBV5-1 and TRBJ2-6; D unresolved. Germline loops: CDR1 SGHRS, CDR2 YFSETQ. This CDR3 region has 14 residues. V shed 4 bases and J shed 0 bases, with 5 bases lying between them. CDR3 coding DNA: TGCGCCAGCAGCCTTTACTCTGGGGCCAACGTCCTGACTTTC. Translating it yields CASSLYSGANVLTF. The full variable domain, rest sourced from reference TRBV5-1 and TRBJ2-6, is KAGVTQTPRYLIKTRGQQVTLSCSPISGHRSVSWYQQTPGQGLQFLFEYFSETQRNKGNFPGRFSGRQFSNSRSEMNVSTLELGDSALYLCASSLYSGANVLTFGAGSRLTVL.